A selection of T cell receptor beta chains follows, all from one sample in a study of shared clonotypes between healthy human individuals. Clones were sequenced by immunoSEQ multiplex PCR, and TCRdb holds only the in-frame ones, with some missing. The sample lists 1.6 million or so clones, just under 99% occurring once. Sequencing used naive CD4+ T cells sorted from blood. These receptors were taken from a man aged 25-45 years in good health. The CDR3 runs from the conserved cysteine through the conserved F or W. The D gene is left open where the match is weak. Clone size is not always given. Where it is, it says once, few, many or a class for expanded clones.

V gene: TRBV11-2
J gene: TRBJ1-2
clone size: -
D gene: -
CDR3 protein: CASSLDGSAGDYGYTF
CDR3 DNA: TGTGCCAGCAGCTTAGATGGTTCCGCGGGAGACTATGGCTACACCTTC

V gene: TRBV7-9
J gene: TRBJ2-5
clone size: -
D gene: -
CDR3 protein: CASSPRARLTQETQYF
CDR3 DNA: TGTGCCAGCAGCCCGAGGGCCCGCCTCACCCAAGAGACCCAGTACTTC

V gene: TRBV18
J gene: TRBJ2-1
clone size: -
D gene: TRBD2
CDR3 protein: CASSPTSGRPQDEQFF
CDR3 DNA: TGTGCCAGCTCACCGACTAGCGGGAGGCCCCAGGATGAGCAGTTCTTC

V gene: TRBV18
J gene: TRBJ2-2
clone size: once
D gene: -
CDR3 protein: CASSPRVTGELFF
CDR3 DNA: TGTGCCAGCTCACCACGGGTTACCGGGGAGCTGTTTTTT

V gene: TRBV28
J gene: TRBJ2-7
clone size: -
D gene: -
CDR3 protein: CASFPVREFLPSYEQYF
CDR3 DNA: TGTGCCAGCTTCCCGGTGAGGGAGTTTCTTCCCTCCTACGAGCAGTACTTC

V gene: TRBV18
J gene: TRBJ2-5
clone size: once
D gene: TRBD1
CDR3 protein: CASSPGQAETQYF
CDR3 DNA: TGTGCCAGCTCACCGGGACAGGCGGAGACCCAGTACTTC

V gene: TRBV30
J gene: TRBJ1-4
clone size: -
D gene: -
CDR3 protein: CAWKGGLSATNEKLFF
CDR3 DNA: TGTGCCTGGAAGGGGGGCCTTTCGGCAACTAATGAAAAACTGTTTTTT

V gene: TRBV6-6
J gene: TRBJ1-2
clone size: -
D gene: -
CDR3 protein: CASSYRDSLNYGYTF
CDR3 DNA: TGTGCCAGCAGCTACCGGGACTCCTTAAACTATGGCTACACCTTC

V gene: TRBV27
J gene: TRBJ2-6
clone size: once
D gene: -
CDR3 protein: CASSLGPLGAGANVLTF
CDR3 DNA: TGTGCCAGCAGTTTGGGCCCCCTAGGAGCCGGGGCCAACGTCCTGACTTTC

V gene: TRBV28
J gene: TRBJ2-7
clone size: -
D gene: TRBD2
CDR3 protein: CASKRLAGVYEQYF
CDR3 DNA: TGTGCCAGCAAAAGACTAGCGGGGGTCTACGAGCAGTACTTC

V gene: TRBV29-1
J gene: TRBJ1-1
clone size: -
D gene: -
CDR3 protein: CSVGEGTEAFF
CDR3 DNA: TGCAGCGTTGGGGAGGGAACTGAAGCTTTCTTT

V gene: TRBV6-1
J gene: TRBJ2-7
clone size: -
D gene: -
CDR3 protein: CASSDGGARGFSYEQYF
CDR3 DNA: TGTGCCAGCAGTGACGGTGGAGCGCGGGGTTTCAGTTACGAGCAGTACTTC

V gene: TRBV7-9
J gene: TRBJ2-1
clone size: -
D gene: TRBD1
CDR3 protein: CASSSPDRDREVREQFF
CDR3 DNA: TGTGCCAGCAGCTCACCGGACCGGGACAGGGAGGTTAGGGAGCAGTTCTTC

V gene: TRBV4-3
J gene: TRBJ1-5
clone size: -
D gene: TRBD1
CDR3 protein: CASSQTAGGMGQYQPQHF
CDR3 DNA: TGCGCCAGCAGCCAAACTGCAGGGGGAATGGGACAATATCAGCCCCAGCATTTT

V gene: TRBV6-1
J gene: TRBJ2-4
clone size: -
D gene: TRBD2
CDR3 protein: CASTERGRGNIQYF
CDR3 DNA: TGTGCCAGCACCGAGCGGGGGAGGGGAAACATTCAGTACTTC

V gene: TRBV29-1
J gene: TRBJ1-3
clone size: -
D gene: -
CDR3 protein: CAAGVLSGNTIYF
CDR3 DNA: TGCGCGGCTGGAGTGCTCTCTGGAAACACCATATATTTT

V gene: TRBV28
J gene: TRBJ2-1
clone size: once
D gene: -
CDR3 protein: CASSLSLTHNEQFF
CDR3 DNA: TGTGCCAGCAGTTTGAGTCTAACCCACAATGAGCAGTTCTTC

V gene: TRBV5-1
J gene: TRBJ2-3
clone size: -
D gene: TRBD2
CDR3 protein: CASRPGTSGRWSDTQYF
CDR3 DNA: TGCGCCAGCCGTCCCGGGACTAGCGGGAGGTGGTCCGATACGCAGTATTTT

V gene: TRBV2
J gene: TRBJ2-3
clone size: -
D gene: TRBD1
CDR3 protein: CASRGQGLDTQYF
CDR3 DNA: TGTGCCAGCAGAGGACAGGGGCTGGATACGCAGTATTTT

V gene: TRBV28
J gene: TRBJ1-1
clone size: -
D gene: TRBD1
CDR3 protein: CASREQGDHTEAFF
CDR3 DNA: TGTGCCAGCAGGGAACAGGGGGACCACACTGAAGCTTTCTTT

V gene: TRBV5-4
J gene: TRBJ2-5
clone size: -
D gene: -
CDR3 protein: CASSLGGQETQYF
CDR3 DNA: TGTGCCAGCAGCTTGGGCGGGCAAGAGACCCAGTACTTC

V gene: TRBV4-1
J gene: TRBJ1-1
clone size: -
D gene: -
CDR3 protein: CASSQAIRNAEAFF
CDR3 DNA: TGCGCCAGCAGCCAAGCAATACGGAACGCTGAAGCTTTCTTT

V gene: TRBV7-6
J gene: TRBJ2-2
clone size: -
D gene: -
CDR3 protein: CASSLGGARATGELFF
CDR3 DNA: TGTGCCAGCAGCTTAGGAGGGGCGCGGGCCACCGGGGAGCTGTTTTTT

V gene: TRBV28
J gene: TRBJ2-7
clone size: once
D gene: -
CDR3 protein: CASSPASEYEQYF
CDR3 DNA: TGTGCCAGCAGCCCCGCTAGCGAGTACGAGCAGTACTTC

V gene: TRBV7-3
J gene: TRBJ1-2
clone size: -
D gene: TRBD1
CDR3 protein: CASSLRGQDLYGYTF
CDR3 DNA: TGTGCCAGCAGCTTGCGCGGACAGGACCTCTATGGCTACACCTTC

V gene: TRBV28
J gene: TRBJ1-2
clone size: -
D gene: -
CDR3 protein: CASSLGNMWSWGETNYGYTF
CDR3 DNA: TGTGCCAGCAGCCTGGGGAATATGTGGTCCTGGGGGGAAACTAACTATGGCTACACCTTC

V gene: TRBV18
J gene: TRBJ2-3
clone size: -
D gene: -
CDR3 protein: CASSQRQGGSTDTQYF
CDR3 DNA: TGTGCCAGCTCACAAAGGCAGGGGGGAAGCACAGATACGCAGTATTTT

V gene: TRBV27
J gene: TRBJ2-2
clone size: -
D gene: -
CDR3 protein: CASSLSHTGELFF
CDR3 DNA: TGTGCCAGCAGTTTATCTCACACCGGGGAGCTGTTTTTT

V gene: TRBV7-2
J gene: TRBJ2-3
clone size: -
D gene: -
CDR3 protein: CASSPTRGPDTQYF
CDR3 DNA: TGTGCCAGCAGCCCCACCCGGGGGCCTGATACGCAGTATTTT

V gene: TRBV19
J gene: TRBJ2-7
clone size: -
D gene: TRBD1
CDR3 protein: CASSDPRQGASYEQYF
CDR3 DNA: TGTGCCAGTAGTGACCCGAGGCAGGGGGCTTCCTACGAGCAGTACTTC

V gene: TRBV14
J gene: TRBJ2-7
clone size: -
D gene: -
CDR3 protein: CASSQVGGNVEQYF
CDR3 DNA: TGTGCCAGCAGCCAAGTGGGGGGAAACGTCGAGCAGTACTTC

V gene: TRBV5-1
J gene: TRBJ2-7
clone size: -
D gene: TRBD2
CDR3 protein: CASSSATSGRFSYEQYF
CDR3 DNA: TGCGCCAGCAGCTCGGCGACTAGCGGGAGGTTCTCCTACGAGCAGTACTTC

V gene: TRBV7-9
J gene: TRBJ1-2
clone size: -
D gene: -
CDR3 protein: CASSFDVAGLVGYTF
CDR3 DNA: TGTGCCAGCAGCTTTGATGTAGCAGGTCTAGTCGGCTACACCTTC

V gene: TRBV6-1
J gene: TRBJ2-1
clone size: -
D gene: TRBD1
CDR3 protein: CASNRQGPYNEQFF
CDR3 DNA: TGTGCCAGCAATAGACAGGGCCCCTACAATGAGCAGTTCTTC

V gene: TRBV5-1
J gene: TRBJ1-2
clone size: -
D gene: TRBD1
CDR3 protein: CASSLQDPGGADGYTF
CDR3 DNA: TGCGCCAGCAGCCTACAAGATCCAGGGGGCGCCGATGGCTACACCTTC

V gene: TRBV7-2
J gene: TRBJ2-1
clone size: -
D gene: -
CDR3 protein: CASSKQVTVNEQFF
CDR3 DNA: TGTGCCAGCAGCAAACAGGTGACTGTCAATGAGCAGTTCTTC

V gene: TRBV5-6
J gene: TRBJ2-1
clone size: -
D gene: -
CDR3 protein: CASSSGSHYNEQFF
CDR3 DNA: TGTGCCAGCAGCTCGGGGTCTCACTACAATGAGCAGTTCTTC

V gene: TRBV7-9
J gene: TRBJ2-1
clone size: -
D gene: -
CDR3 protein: CASSQYTGSSYNEQFF
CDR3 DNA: TGTGCCAGCAGCCAGTACACAGGGAGCTCCTACAATGAGCAGTTCTTC

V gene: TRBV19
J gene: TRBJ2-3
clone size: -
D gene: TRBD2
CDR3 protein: CASSTSGRATDTQYF
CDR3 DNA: TGTGCCAGTAGTACAAGCGGGAGGGCAACAGATACGCAGTATTTT